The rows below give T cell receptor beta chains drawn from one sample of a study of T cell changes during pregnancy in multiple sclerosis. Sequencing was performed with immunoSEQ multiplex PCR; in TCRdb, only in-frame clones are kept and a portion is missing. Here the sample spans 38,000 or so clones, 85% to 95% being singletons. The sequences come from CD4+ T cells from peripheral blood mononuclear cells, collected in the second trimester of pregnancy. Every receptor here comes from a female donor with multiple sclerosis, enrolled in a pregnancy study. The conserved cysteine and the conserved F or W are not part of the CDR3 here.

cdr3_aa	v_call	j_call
ASSTGLAIASYEQY	TRBV19	TRBJ2-7
ASSLAGGPNNEQF	TRBV6-4	TRBJ2-1
ASSQGNRLNTGELF	TRBV4-2	TRBJ2-2
ASSPTGTGLGYGYT	TRBV27	TRBJ1-2
ASRGIVHQPQH	TRBV19	TRBJ1-5
ASSRDRNTEAF	TRBV7-3	TRBJ1-1
ASSSGTGSQPQH	TRBV28	TRBJ1-5
AWSWRGEQY	TRBV30	TRBJ2-7
ASRDTTGHRGYGYT	TRBV19	TRBJ1-2
ASSFDRTDTDTQY	TRBV6-5	TRBJ2-3
ASSDGLTSRETQY	TRBV25-1	TRBJ2-5
ASSRRRSSGINEKLF	TRBV14	TRBJ1-4
ASSALRDRGADTQY	TRBV19	TRBJ2-3
ASSYIGGTNNEQF	TRBV6-5	TRBJ2-1
ASSLRTGSGELF	TRBV10-1	TRBJ2-2
ASSLVRQSKESTEAF	TRBV7-2	TRBJ1-1
ASSPVAGTNTGELF	TRBV18	TRBJ2-2
ASSIRGGVDTGELF	TRBV19	TRBJ2-2
ASSSWAPYTGELF	TRBV6-5	TRBJ2-2
ASSSTSGDYNYGYT	TRBV5-4	TRBJ1-2
ASSQQTGNNSPLH	TRBV4-3	TRBJ1-6
ASSLGGGRGSSSYEQY	TRBV4-3	TRBJ2-7
ASSRAGQDYEQY	TRBV18	TRBJ2-7
ASSLQLTAQQNTEAF	TRBV7-2	TRBJ1-1
ASSDRAERGYGRYGYT	TRBV6-4	TRBJ1-2
ASMVPGQGAQEQY	TRBV28	TRBJ2-7